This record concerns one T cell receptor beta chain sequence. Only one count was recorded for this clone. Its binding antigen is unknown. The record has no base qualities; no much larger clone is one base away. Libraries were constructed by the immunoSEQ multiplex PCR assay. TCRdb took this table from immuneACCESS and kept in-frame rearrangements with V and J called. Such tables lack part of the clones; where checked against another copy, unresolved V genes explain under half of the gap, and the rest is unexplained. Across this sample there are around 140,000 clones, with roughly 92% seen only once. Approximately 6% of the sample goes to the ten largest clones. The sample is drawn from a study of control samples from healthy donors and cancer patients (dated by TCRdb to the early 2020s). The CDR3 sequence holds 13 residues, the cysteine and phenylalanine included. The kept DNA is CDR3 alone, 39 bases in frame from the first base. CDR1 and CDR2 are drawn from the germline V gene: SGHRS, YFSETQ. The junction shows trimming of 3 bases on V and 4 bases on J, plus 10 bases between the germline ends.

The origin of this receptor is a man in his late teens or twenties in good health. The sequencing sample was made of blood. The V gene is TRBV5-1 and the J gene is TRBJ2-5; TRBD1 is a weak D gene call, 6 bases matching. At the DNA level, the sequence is TGCGCCAGCAGCTCCAGAGGGGGAGAGACCCAGTACTTC. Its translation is CASSSRGGETQYF.